A selection of T cell receptor beta chains follows, all from one sample in a study of esophageal squamous cell carcinoma under preoperative chemotherapy. TCRdb reanalysed the PCR reads using MiXCR and keeps one entry per CDR3 protein. The repertoire holds roughly 9,600 distinct CDR3 sequences, with under 55% as singletons. The specimen was taken from a patient given preoperative chemotherapy. The receptors shown here come from a human donor with esophageal squamous cell carcinoma. The donor label of this sample is uncertain. Both conserved end residues are part of each CDR3. The D gene is left open where the match is weak. Size is stated for part of the rows, as once, few or many counts, or as a class when the clone is expanded.

V gene	D gene	J gene	clone size	CDR3 protein	CDR3 DNA
TRBV7-2	NA	TRBJ2-4	NA	CASSLSGLGGKDTQYF	TGTGCGAGCAGCTTATCGGGGCTGGGAGGCAAAGACACTCAGTATTTC
TRBV11-3	TRBD2	TRBJ2-1	few	CASSSGGLAGLGHEQFF	TGTGCCAGCAGCTCCGGGGGGCTAGCGGGGTTAGGGCATGAGCAGTTCTTC
TRBV6-1	NA	TRBJ2-3	NA	CASSLSGRRGKNTQYF	TGTGCCAGCAGCCTTTCGGGGCGACGGGGGAAAAATACGCAGTACTTT
TRBV15	TRBD2	TRBJ2-3	many	CATSRGLAGGPTDTQYF	TGTGCCACCAGCAGAGGACTAGCGGGAGGGCCCACAGATACGCAGTATTTT
TRBV18	NA	TRBJ2-1	NA	CDSSLVAETSYNEQFF	TGTGACAGCTCACTAGTAGCGGAGACCTCCTACAATGAGCAGTTCTTC
TRBV12-3/TRBV12-4	NA	TRBJ2-3	NA	CASGLAQAASTDTQYF	TGTGCCAGTGGATTAGCGCAGGCTGCGAGCACAGATACGCAGTATTTT
TRBV6-4	TRBD2	TRBJ2-3	NA	CASSEGLAGADTQYF	TGTGCCAGCAGTGAGGGACTAGCGGGAGCAGATACGCAGTATTTT
TRBV25-1	NA	TRBJ1-2	NA	CASSVGSAANYGYTF	TGTGCCAGCAGTGTAGGATCGGCAGCCAACTATGGCTACACCTTC
TRBV6-1	NA	TRBJ2-3	NA	CARGLGGKDTQYF	TGTGCCAGGGGGCTGGGCGGCAAAGATACTCAGTATTTT
TRBV4-1	TRBD2	TRBJ2-1	NA	CASSPKGTSGRVSSYNEQFF	TGCGCCAGCAGCCCCAAAGGGACTAGCGGGAGGGTTAGCTCCTACAATGAGCAGTTCTTC
TRBV7-6	NA	TRBJ1-2	NA	CASSSMGINTQGVGYGYTF	TGTGCCAGCAGCTCCATGGGGATTAATACCCAGGGTGTTGGGTATGGCTACACCTTC
TRBV12-3/TRBV12-4	TRBD1	TRBJ2-1	NA	CASSQGARNEQFF	TGTGCCAGCAGCCAGGGGGCGCGCAACGAGCAGTTCTTC
TRBV7-8	TRBD2	TRBJ2-5	few	CASSSRLAGGRQETQYF	TGTGCCAGCAGCTCGCGACTAGCGGGAGGGCGCCAAGAGACCCAGTACTTC
TRBV6-6	TRBD2	TRBJ2-7	many	CASSLTSGTYEQYF	TGTGCCAGCAGTTTGACTAGCGGGACCTACGAGCAGTACTTC
TRBV6-1	TRBD2	TRBJ2-7	NA	CASSEEGGSGYEQYF	TGTGCCAGCAGTGAAGAAGGCGGGAGCGGGTACGAGCAGTACTTC
TRBV7-8	TRBD2	TRBJ2-7	many	CASSSRLAGGDYEQYF	TGTGCCAGCAGCTCCCGACTGGCGGGAGGGGATTACGAGCAGTACTTC
TRBV10-2	TRBD1	TRBJ2-1	few	CASSEAGGLGQDEQFF	TGCGCCAGCAGTGAGGCAGGGGGTCTCGGTCAGGATGAGCAGTTCTTC
TRBV4-1	NA	TRBJ2-1	NA	CASSPSGTGGYNEQFF	TGCGCCAGCAGCCCCTCCGGGACTGGAGGATACAATGAGCAGTTCTTC
TRBV11-2	TRBD2	TRBJ2-3	NA	CGSRGAGATDTQYF	TGCGGCAGCAGGGGAGCGGGAGCCACAGACACGCAGTATTTT
TRBV6-5	NA	TRBJ1-5	NA	CASSSGQPQHF	TGTGCCAGCAGTTCGGGCCAGCCCCAGCATTTT
TRBV6-1	NA	TRBJ1-2	NA	CASMAEINYGYTF	TGTGCCAGCATGGCGGAAATTAACTATGGCTACACCTTC
TRBV9	NA	TRBJ2-5	few	CASSGGTDYQETQYF	TGTGCCAGCAGCGGCGGGACAGACTACCAAGAGACCCAGTACTTC
TRBV12-3/TRBV12-4	TRBD1	TRBJ2-1	NA	CASSTWDRTEQFF	TGTGCCAGCAGCACATGGGACAGAACTGAGCAGTTCTTC
TRBV6-5	NA	TRBJ2-3	NA	CASSYAGRGFVPDTQFF	TGTGCCAGCAGTTACGCGGGGAGGGGGTTTGTCCCCGATACGCAGTTTTTT
TRBV6-5	NA	TRBJ2-4	NA	CASSLGGQATDIQYF	TGTGCCAGCAGTTTGGGGGGGCAAGCCACAGACATTCAGTATTTC
TRBV12-3/TRBV12-4	TRBD2	TRBJ2-7	many	CASSGGLAGGHYEQYF	TGTGCCAGCAGTGGGGGACTAGCGGGAGGCCACTACGAGCAGTACTTC
TRBV7-3	NA	TRBJ2-5	NA	CALQGGGGGRDQEIQYF	TGTGCCTTACAGGGGGGGGGAGGGGGCCGTGACCAAGAGATCCAGTACTTC
TRBV10-1	TRBD2	TRBJ2-1	NA	CASSAQTSGAYNEQFF	TGCGCCAGCAGTGCGCAAACTAGCGGAGCCTACAATGAGCAGTTCTTC
TRBV30	TRBD2	TRBJ2-5	NA	CAWGTSGRPEGQYF	TGTGCCTGGGGTACTAGCGGGAGGCCGGAAGGGCAGTACTTC
TRBV2	TRBD1	TRBJ2-1	NA	CASSPGQNNEQFF	TGTGCCAGCAGCCCGGGACAGAACAATGAGCAGTTCTTC
TRBV14	NA	TRBJ1-1	many	CASSREGKGDTEAFF	TGTGCCAGCAGCAGAGAAGGGAAGGGGGACACTGAAGCTTTCTTT
TRBV11-2	NA	TRBJ2-4	NA	CASSLDPGIQYF	TGTGCCAGCAGCTTAGACCCAGGGATTCAGTACTTC
TRBV12-3/TRBV12-4	TRBD1	TRBJ2-1	many	CASGVTGQAPEQFF	TGTGCCAGCGGAGTGACAGGACAGGCGCCTGAGCAGTTCTTC
TRBV6-1	TRBD1	TRBJ2-1	NA	CASSRNGDSYNEQFF	TGTGCCAGCAGTCGAAATGGGGACAGCTACAATGAGCAGTTCTTC
TRBV11-2	TRBD2	TRBJ2-1	medium-sized	CASSPPGLAGLYEQFF	TGTGCCAGCAGCCCGCCGGGACTAGCGGGATTGTACGAGCAGTTCTTC
TRBV6-1	NA	TRBJ2-1	few	CASITLDNEQFF	TGTGCCAGTATAACTCTGGACAATGAGCAGTTCTTC
TRBV7-2	TRBD1	TRBJ1-2	NA	CASSHSGGSYGYTF	TGTGCCAGCAGCCACTCAGGGGGGTCCTATGGCTACACCTTC
TRBV5-5	TRBD2	TRBJ2-5	many	CASSSSGGHQETQYF	TGTGCCAGCAGCTCTAGCGGGGGACACCAAGAGACCCAGTACTTC
TRBV12-3/TRBV12-4	TRBD2	TRBJ2-4	many	CASSLAGGAKNIQYF	TGTGCCAGCAGTTTAGCGGGAGGGGCCAAAAACATTCAGTACTTC
TRBV5-1	NA	TRBJ1-1	few	CASSSDFYTEAFF	TGCGCCAGCAGCTCGGATTTTTACACTGAAGCTTTCTTT
TRBV10-3	NA	TRBJ2-3	NA	CAGASGGREAETQYF	TGTGCCGGGGCTTCCGGGGGCCGCGAGGCAGAGACCCAGTACTTT
TRBV11-3	TRBD2	TRBJ2-1	many	CASSLETRWVREERALENNEQFF	TGTGCCAGCAGCTTAGAAACTCGATGGGTGCGGGAGGAACGGGCGTTAGAAAACAATGAGCAGTTCTTC
TRBV7-6	NA	TRBJ2-5	medium-sized	CASSFNEARIEQYF	TGTGCCAGCAGCTTTAACGAAGCGCGGATTGAGCAGTACTTC
TRBV7-2	NA	TRBJ2-3	NA	CASSLLGRRAKNTQYF	TGTGCCAGCAGCTTATTGGGGCGGCGAGCCAAAAATACTCAGTATTTT
TRBV6-5	NA	TRBJ1-3	NA	CASSFAPHEEVRANTIYF	TGTGCCAGCAGTTTCGCCCCACATGAAGAGGTTCGGGCAAACACCATATATTTT
TRBV6-5	TRBD2	TRBJ2-3	NA	CAGGYGGTPPETQYF	TGTGCCGGGGGTTACGGGGGGACTCCCCCAGAGACGCAGTATTTT
TRBV27	TRBD2	TRBJ2-4	NA	CASGLGGLAQNTQYF	TGTGCCAGCGGTTTGGGGGGGTTAGCCCAAAACACGCAGTACTTC
TRBV6-2/TRBV6-3	NA	TRBJ2-5	NA	CASSYSVDFQETQYF	TGTGCCAGCAGTTACTCAGTAGACTTCCAAGAGACCCAGTACTTC
TRBV6-5	NA	TRBJ2-6	NA	CASSYLPRAGGANVLTF	TGTGCCAGCAGTTACTTACCAAGGGCGGGTGGGGCCAACGTCCTGACTTTC
TRBV7-9	NA	TRBJ2-1	many	CASSFGMVPLF	TGTGCCAGCAGCTTCGGGATGGTTCCTCTCTTC
TRBV3-1	TRBD2	TRBJ2-5	NA	CASSQDQSMAGEAQYF	TGTGCCAGCAGCCAAGATCAATCTATGGCGGGAGAGGCCCAGTACTTC
TRBV6-1	NA	TRBJ2-7	NA	CASINLGSYEQYF	TGTGCCAGCATCAACTTAGGCTCCTACGAGCAGTACTTC